The clone carrying this TCR beta chain was found many times. Investigators prepared the TCR beta libraries by applying iRepertoire HTBI primers and Arm-PCR of CDR3 regions. TCRdb ran MiXCR on the multiplex PCR reads and lists one entry per CDR3 protein. The data contain some 330,000 distinct CDR3 sequences, roughly 12% of them singletons. This sample stems from a study of regulatory T cells in long-lasting Graves disease. The time point denotes: newly diagnosed GD, antithyroid drugs for less than 3 months. Generation of the TCR library employed RNA extracted from PBMCs. V was clipped by 0 bases and J by 3 bases, with 12 bases between them. The CDR3 has 16 amino acids. Germline CDR1 is SGHRS and CDR2 is YFSETQ. This sample was also put to use in a study of T cells in Graves' hyperthyroidism and ophthalmopathy.

Here the sequenced sample was peripheral blood mononuclear cells (PBMCs), taken at new diagnosis, from a patient treated with antithyroid drugs. The chain carries TRBV5-1 and TRBJ1-4; D is unresolved. This clonotype was sampled from a woman younger than 35 with Graves disease. CDR3 region: CASSLGALSSNEKLFF. The CDR3, as DNA: TGCGCCAGCAGCTTGGGAGCCCTCAGCTCTAATGAAAAACTGTTTTTT.